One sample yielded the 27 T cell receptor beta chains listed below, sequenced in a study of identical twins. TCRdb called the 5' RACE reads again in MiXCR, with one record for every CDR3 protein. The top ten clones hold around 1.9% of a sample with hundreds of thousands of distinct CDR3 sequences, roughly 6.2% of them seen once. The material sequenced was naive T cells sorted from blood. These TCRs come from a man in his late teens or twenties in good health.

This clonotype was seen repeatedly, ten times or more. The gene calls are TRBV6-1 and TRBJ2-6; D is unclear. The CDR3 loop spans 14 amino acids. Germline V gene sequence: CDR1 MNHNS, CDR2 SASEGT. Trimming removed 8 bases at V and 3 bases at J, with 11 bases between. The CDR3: CASRVPLGANVLTF. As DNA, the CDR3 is TGTGCCAGCCGAGTCCCACTTGGGGCCAACGTCCTGACTTTC.

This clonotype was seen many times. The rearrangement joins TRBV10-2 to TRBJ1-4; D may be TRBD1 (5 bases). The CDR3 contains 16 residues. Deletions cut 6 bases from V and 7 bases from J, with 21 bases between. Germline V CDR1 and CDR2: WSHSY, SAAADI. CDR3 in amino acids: CASSWGTPTGGEKLFF. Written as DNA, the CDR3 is TGCGCCAGCAGCTGGGGGACGCCCACGGGTGGTGAAAAACTGTTTTTT.

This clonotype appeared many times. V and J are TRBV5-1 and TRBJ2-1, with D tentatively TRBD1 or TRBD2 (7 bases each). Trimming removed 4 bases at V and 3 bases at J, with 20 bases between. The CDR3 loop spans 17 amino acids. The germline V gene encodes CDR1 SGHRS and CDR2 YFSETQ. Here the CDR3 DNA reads TGCGCCAGCAGCCCACGGCCCACAGGGGAGGGCTACAATGAGCAGTTCTTC. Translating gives CASSPRPTGEGYNEQFF.

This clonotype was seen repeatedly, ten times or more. The CDR3 DNA sequence: TGTGCCAGCAGCTTAGGAGGCGGGAGGATCGGGGAGCTGTTTTTT. Residues: CASSLGGGRIGELFF. The chain recombines TRBV7-2 with TRBJ2-2; TRBD2 aligns across 8 bases. Germline CDR1 and CDR2: SGHTA and FQGNSA. The length of the CDR3 is 15 residues. Trimming cost V 1 base and J 7 bases; bases outside gene matches: 5.

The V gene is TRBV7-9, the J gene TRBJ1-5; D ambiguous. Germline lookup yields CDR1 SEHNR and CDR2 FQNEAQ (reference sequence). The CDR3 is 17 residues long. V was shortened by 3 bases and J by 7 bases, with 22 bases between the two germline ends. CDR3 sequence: CASSLSTGLPGKQPQHF. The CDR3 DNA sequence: TGTGCCAGCAGCTTGAGTACCGGACTCCCCGGGAAGCAGCCCCAGCATTTT.

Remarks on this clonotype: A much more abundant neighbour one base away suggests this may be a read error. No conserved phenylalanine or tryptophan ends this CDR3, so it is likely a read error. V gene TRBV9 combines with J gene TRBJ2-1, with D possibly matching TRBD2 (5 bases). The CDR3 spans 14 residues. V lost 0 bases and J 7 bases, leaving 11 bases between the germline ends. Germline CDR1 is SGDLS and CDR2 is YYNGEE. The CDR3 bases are TGTGCCAGCAGCGTAGTGGAAGGGAGTAATGAGCAGTTCCTC. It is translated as CASSVVEGSNEQFL.

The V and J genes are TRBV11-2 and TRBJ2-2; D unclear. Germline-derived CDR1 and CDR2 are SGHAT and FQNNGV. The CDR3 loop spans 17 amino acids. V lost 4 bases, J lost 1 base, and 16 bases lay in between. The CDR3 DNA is TGTGCCAGCAGCTATCCTCGTCTTCCAGGGAACACCGGGGAGCTGTTTTTT. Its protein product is CASSYPRLPGNTGELFF.

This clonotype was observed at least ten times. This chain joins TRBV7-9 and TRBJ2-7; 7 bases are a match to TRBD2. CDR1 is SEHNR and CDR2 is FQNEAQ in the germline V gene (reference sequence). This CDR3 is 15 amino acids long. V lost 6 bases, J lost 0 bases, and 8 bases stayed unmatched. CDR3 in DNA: TGTGCCAGCAGTCCAAGCGGGGCCTCCTCCTACGAGCAGTACGTC. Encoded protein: CASSPSGASSYEQYV.

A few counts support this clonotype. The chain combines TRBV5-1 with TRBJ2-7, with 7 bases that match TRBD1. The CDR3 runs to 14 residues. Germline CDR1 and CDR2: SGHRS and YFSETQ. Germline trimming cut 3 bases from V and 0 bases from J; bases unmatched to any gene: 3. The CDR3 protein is CASSWGTDSYEQYF. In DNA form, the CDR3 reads TGCGCCAGCAGCTGGGGGACAGACTCCTACGAGCAGTACTTC.

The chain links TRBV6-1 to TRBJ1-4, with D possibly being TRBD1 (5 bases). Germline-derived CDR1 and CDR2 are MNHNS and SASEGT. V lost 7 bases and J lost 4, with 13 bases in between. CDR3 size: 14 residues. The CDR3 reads CASITDSVNEKLFF. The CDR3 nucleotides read TGTGCCAGCATCACCGACAGCGTTAATGAAAAACTGTTTTTT.

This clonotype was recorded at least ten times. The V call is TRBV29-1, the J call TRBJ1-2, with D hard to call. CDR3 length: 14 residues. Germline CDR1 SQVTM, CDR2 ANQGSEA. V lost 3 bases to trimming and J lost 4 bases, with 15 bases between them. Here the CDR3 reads CSVEPGPQFYGYTF. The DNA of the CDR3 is TGCAGCGTTGAGCCCGGCCCCCAATTCTATGGCTACACCTTC.

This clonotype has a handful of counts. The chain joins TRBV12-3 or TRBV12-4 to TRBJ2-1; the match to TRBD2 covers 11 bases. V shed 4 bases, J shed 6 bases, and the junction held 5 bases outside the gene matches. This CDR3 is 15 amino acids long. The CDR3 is CASSSHSGRANEQFF. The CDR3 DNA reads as TGTGCCAGCAGTTCGCATAGCGGGAGGGCCAATGAGCAGTTCTTC.

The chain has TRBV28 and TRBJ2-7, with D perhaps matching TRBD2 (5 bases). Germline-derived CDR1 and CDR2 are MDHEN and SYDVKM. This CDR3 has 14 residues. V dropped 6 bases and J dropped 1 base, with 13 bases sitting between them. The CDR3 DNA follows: TGTGCCAGCAGCCCGGGAAAGAAGTCCTACGAGCAGTACTTC. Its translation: CASSPGKKSYEQYF.

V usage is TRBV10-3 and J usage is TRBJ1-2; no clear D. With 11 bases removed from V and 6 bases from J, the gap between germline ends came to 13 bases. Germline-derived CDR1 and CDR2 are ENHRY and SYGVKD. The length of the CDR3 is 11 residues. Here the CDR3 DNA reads TGTGCCTCACTCGGGCCTCATGGCTACACCTTC. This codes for CASLGPHGYTF.

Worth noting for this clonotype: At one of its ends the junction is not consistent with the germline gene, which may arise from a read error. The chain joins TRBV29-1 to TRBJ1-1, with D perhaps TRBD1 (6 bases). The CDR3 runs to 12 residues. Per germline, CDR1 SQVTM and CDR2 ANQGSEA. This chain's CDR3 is CSVKDRISEAFF. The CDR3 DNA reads TGCAGCGTTAAAGACAGGATCTCGGAAGCTTTCTTT.

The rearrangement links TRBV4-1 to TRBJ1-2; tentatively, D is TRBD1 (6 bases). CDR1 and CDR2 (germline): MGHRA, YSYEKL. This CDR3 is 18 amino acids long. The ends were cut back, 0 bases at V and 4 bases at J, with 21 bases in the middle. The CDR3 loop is CASSQDVGRGLGTYGYTF. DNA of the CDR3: TGCGCCAGCAGCCAAGATGTCGGCAGGGGCTTGGGTACCTATGGCTACACCTTC.

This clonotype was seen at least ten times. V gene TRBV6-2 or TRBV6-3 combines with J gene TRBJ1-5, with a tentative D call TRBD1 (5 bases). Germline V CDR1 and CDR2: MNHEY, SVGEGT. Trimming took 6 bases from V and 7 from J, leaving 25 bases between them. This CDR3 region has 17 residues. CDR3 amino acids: CASSSRSAGSSYQPQHF. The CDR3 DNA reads TGTGCCAGCAGCTCCCGATCGGCAGGGTCGTCGTACCAGCCCCAGCATTTT.

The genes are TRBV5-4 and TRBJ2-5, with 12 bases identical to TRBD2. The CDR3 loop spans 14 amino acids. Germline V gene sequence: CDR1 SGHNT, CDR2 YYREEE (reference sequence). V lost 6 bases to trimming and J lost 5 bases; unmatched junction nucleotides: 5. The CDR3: CASTRLAGEETQYF. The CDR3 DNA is TGTGCCAGCACAAGACTAGCGGGAGAGGAGACCCAGTACTTC.

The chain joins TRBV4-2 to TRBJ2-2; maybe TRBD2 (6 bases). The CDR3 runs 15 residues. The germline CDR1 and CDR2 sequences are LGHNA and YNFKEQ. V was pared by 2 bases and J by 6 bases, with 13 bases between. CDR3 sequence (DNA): TGTGCCAGCAGCCAACGGATAGGAGGGGCCGGGGAGCTGTTTTTT. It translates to CASSQRIGGAGELFF.

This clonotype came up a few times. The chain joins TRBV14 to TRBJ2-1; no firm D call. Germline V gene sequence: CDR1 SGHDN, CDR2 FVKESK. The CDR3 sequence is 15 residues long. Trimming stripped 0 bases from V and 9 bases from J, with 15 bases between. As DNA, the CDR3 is TGTGCCAGCAGCCAAGATATTGAGGTTATCGGTGAGCAGTTCTTC. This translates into CASSQDIEVIGEQFF.

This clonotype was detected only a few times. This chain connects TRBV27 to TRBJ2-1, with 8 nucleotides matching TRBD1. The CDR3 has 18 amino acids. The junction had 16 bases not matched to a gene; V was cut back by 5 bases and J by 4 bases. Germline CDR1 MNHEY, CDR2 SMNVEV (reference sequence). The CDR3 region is CASSLTVLDRGLYNEQFF. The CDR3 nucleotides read TGTGCCAGCAGTCTTACGGTTTTAGACAGGGGCCTATACAATGAGCAGTTCTTC.

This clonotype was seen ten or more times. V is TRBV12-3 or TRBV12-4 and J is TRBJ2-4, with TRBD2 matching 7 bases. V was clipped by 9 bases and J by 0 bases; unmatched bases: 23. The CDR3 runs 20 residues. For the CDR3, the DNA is TGTGCCAGTCTCCTGGCCCCGGCTAGCGGACTCATGGGAGCCAAAAACATTCAGTACTTC. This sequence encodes CASLLAPASGLMGAKNIQYF.

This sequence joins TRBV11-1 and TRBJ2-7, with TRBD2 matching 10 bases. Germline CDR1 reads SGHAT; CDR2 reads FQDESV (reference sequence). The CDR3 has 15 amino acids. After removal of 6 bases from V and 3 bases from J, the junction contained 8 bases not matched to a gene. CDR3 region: CASRPGTSANYEQYF. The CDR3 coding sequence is TGTGCCAGCAGGCCCGGGACTAGCGCCAACTACGAGCAGTACTTC.

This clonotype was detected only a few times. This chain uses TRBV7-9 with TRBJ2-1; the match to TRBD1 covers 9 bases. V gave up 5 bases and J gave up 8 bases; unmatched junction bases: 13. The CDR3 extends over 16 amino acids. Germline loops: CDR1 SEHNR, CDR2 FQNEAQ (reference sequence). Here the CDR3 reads CASSPAGTGRSDEQFF. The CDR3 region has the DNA TGTGCCAGCAGCCCAGCGGGGACAGGGAGGTCGGATGAGCAGTTCTTC.

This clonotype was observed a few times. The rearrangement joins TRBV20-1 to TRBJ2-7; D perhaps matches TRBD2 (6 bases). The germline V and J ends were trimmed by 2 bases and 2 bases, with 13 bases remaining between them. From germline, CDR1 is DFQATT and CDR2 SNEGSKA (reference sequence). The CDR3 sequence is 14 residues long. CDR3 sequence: CSARWVSGTYEQYF. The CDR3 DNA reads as TGCAGTGCTAGATGGGTTAGCGGAACCTACGAGCAGTACTTC.

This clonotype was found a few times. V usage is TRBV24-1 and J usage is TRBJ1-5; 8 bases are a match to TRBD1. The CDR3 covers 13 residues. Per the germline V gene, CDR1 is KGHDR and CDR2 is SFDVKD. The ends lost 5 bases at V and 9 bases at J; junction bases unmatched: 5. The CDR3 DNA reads TGTGCCACCAGTGCGGCAGGGGGCCTGCCCCAGCATTTT. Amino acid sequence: CATSAAGGLPQHF.

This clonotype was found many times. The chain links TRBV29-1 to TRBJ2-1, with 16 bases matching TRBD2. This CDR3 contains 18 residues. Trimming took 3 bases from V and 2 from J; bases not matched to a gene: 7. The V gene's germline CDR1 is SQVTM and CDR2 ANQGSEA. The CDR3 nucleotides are TGCAGCGTTGACGGGGGACTAGCGGGAGGGCCGACCTACAATGAGCAGTTCTTC. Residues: CSVDGGLAGGPTYNEQFF.